A selection of T cell receptor beta chains follows, all from one sample in a study of PD-1 blockade in mismatch repair-deficient tumors. Some clones are missing from TCRdb's copy, which holds only in-frame ones; the method was immunoSEQ multiplex PCR. Counted here are some 120,000 clones, about 88% occurring once; the ten biggest clones make up approximately 15%. Source: peripheral blood, taken 44 weeks after starting pembrolizumab. All receptors derive from an adult with mismatch repair-deficient cancer. Both conserved end residues are part of each CDR3. Each record gives: V gene, J gene, D gene, clone size, CDR3 DNA, CDR3 protein. A D gene is named only where the DNA matches it firmly. Not all rows give a size; the values are once, few, many and, for expanded clones, a class.

>TRBV27|TRBJ2-5|NA|NA
TGTGCCAGCAGTTTTGACAGGAGGGAGACCCAGTACTTC
CASSFDRRETQYF
>TRBV27|TRBJ2-7|NA|NA
TGTGCCAGCAACAGGTACCGAATCCAAACCCGCTACGAGCAGTACTTC
CASNRYRIQTRYEQYF
>TRBV12-5|TRBJ2-2|NA|NA
TGTGCTAGTGGTTTGGAGGCATCGAACACCGGGGAGCTGTTTTTT
CASGLEASNTGELFF
>TRBV19|TRBJ2-1|TRBD2|NA
TGTGCCAGTAGTGGAACGAGCGGGAGGGTGATTGAGCAGTTCTTC
CASSGTSGRVIEQFF
>TRBV9|TRBJ1-1|NA|NA
TGTGCCAGCAGCGACCCAGGAGAAGCTTTCTTT
CASSDPGEAFF
>TRBV9|TRBJ2-5|TRBD1|NA
TGTGCCAGCAGCCCCGACAGGGGGGGAGAGACCCAGTACTTC
CASSPDRGGETQYF
>TRBV6-5|TRBJ2-3|NA|NA
TGTGCCAGCAGCTACCGAGGGACATCTAGCACAGATACGCAGTATTTT
CASSYRGTSSTDTQYF
>TRBV5-4|TRBJ2-2|TRBD2|NA
TGTGCCAGCAGCTTGGGACTAGCGGACACCGGGGAGCTGTTTTTT
CASSLGLADTGELFF
>TRBV27|TRBJ2-1|TRBD1|NA
TGTGCCAGCAGTCCCTTGGGACAGGCTGACAATGAGCAGTTCTTC
CASSPLGQADNEQFF
>TRBV7-2|TRBJ2-6|NA|NA
TGTGCCAGCAGCCCCGGGCAGACGGCTGGGGCCAACGTCCTGACTTTC
CASSPGQTAGANVLTF
>TRBV4-1|TRBJ2-7|TRBD2|NA
TGCGCCAGCAGCCCGGGGGGGGGACTAGCGGGAGCCTACGAGCAGTACTTC
CASSPGGGLAGAYEQYF
>TRBV11-2|TRBJ2-3|NA|NA
TGTGCCAGCAGCCCACTAGGGTCTGGCACAGATACGCAGTATTTT
CASSPLGSGTDTQYF
>TRBV25-1|TRBJ2-2|TRBD2|NA
TGTGCCAGCAGTGATGGGACTAGATCGCGACAGGTTCCCGGGGAGCTGTTTTTT
CASSDGTRSRQVPGELFF
>TRBV28|TRBJ2-1|TRBD1|NA
TGTGCCAGCAGACTGGGACAGGGCAGCAATGAGCAGTTCTTC
CASRLGQGSNEQFF
>TRBV28|TRBJ2-3|NA|NA
TGTGCCAGCAGTAGAGGACCCCAGAGTGGCTTGCGCACAGATACGCAGTATTTT
CASSRGPQSGLRTDTQYF
>TRBV7-9|TRBJ2-5|NA|NA
TGTGCCAGCAGCTTAGTCCCCGGGGAGACCCAGTACTTC
CASSLVPGETQYF
>TRBV7-2|TRBJ2-1|NA|NA
TGTGCCAGCAGCTTAGCCGCACAGGTACACAATGAGCAGTTCTTC
CASSLAAQVHNEQFF
>TRBV13|TRBJ2-1|NA|NA
TGTGCCAGCAGCTTAGGGCGGGACAGCAATGAGCAGTTCTTC
CASSLGRDSNEQFF
>TRBV7-9|TRBJ1-1|TRBD1|once
TGTGCCAGCAGCTTCCATTCGGACAGGGTTGAAGCTTTCTTT
CASSFHSDRVEAFF
>TRBV6-5|TRBJ2-1|TRBD2|NA
TGTGCCAGCAGCCCTGGGACTAGCGGCTACAATGAGCAGTTCTTC
CASSPGTSGYNEQFF
>TRBV2|TRBJ1-2|NA|NA
TGTGCCAGCAGGAAAAGGGGAGTTGACTATGGCTACACCTTC
CASRKRGVDYGYTF
>TRBV14|TRBJ1-3|NA|NA
TGTGCCAGCAGCGTCCGAGGGGGGTCCTCTGGAAACACCATATATTTT
CASSVRGGSSGNTIYF
>TRBV13|TRBJ2-7|TRBD2|NA
TGTGCCAGCAGCATTAGCGGGAGTGGCTCCTACGAGCAGTACTTC
CASSISGSGSYEQYF
>TRBV11-1|TRBJ2-3|TRBD1|NA
TGTGCCAGCAGCCCGGGACAGGGCACAGATACGCAGTATTTT
CASSPGQGTDTQYF
>TRBV6-1|TRBJ2-1|NA|NA
TGTGCCAGCAGTGTTAGGGGGGTCTTAAGAAATGAGCAGTTCTTC
CASSVRGVLRNEQFF
>TRBV7-2|TRBJ2-6|NA|NA
TGTGCCAGCAGCCTAGTGGTCAGGAGCTCTGGGGCCAACGTCCTGACTTTC
CASSLVVRSSGANVLTF
>TRBV5-1|TRBJ2-1|NA|NA
TGCGCCAGCAGCTTGTTTAGTTTCAATGAGCAGTTCTTC
CASSLFSFNEQFF
>TRBV5-1|TRBJ2-5|TRBD2|NA
TGCGCCAGCATGGGCGGGGGTGGCCAAGAGACCCAGTACTTC
CASMGGGGQETQYF
>TRBV10-3|TRBJ1-1|NA|NA
TGTGCCATCAGTGAGGGGGGACAACCTGAAGCTTTCTTT
CAISEGGQPEAFF
>TRBV5-6|TRBJ2-1|NA|NA
TGTGCCAGCAGCTGGGTAAACGAGCAGTTCTTC
CASSWVNEQFF
>TRBV6-1|TRBJ2-7|NA|NA
TGTGCCAGCAGCGGGACTTTCCGGAGCGAGCAGTACTTC
CASSGTFRSEQYF
>TRBV18|TRBJ1-4|NA|NA
TGTGCCAGCTCACCATCTGAGGGGCTCGGGGAAAAACTGTTTTTT
CASSPSEGLGEKLFF
>TRBV13|TRBJ2-3|TRBD2|NA
TGTGCCAGCAGCTTAGACGGGCAGCGGGAGGTTTTTGATACGCAGTATTTT
CASSLDGQREVFDTQYF
>TRBV30|TRBJ2-6|NA|NA
TGTGCCTGGAGTTGGGACGTACGTCTCTCTGGGGCCAACGTCCTGACTTTC
CAWSWDVRLSGANVLTF
>TRBV11-2|TRBJ2-1|TRBD2|NA
TGTGCCAGCAGCTCCACTCAGGGACTAGCGGGAGGGCACGAGCAGTTCTTC
CASSSTQGLAGGHEQFF
>TRBV6-4|TRBJ2-3|TRBD2|NA
TGTGCCAGCAGTGACAAGGCGGGAGAAACAGATACGCAGTATTTT
CASSDKAGETDTQYF
>TRBV4-1|TRBJ2-1|NA|NA
TGCGCCAGCAGCCAAGAAGCGAGAGGGTCTAGCCCGCAGTTCTTC
CASSQEARGSSPQFF
>TRBV4-1|TRBJ2-7|TRBD1|NA
TGCGCCAGCAGCTCCAAGACAATCGGGACAGGAGATTACGAGCAGTACTTC
CASSSKTIGTGDYEQYF
>TRBV6-1|TRBJ2-2|TRBD2|NA
TGTGCCAGCAGTGACCGACTAGCGGGATCGAACACCGGGGAGCTGTTTTTT
CASSDRLAGSNTGELFF
>TRBV29-1|TRBJ2-4|NA|few
TGCAGCGTTGAAGTAACTAATACAAACATTCAGTACTTC
CSVEVTNTNIQYF
>TRBV15|TRBJ2-1|NA|NA
TGTGCCACCAGCATTAGCGGCTACAATGAGCAGTTCTTC
CATSISGYNEQFF
>TRBV30|TRBJ2-7|NA|NA
TGTGCCGCTAGACAGAGCTCCTACGAGCAGTACTTC
CAARQSSYEQYF
>TRBV6-1|TRBJ2-7|NA|NA
TGTGCCACCGGGACCCTTTACGAGCAGTACTTC
CATGTLYEQYF